A selection of T cell receptor beta chains follows, all from one sample in a study of cytomegalovirus exposure and HLA in healthy donors. Only in-frame clones appear in the TCRdb table, and some are missing; sequencing was by immunoSEQ multiplex PCR. This sample yields about 120,000 clones, of which about 83% are seen a single time; 2.5% to 3% belongs to the top ten. The sample comprised PBMCs. These receptors were taken from a woman between 40 and 50 years old in good health and CMV-seropositive. CDR3s leave out the opening cysteine and the closing phenylalanine or tryptophan. The D gene is left open where the match is weak.

d_call cdr3_length v_call cdr3_aa
NA 13 TRBV19 ASSIQGLANYGYT
TRBD1 15 TRBV4-1 ASSQDYGGQETYEQY
NA 11 TRBV7-2 ASSLGGAGELF
NA 16 TRBV5-1 ASSLAFSTGSTNEKLF
NA 11 TRBV18 ASSPGDSDTQY
NA 10 TRBV7-3 ASSPSTDTQY
NA 12 TRBV4-3 ASSLNWDIKEQY
NA 11 TRBV5-4 ASSLQGPQTQY
TRBD1 12 TRBV9 ASSVGQGKNGYT
NA 11 TRBV5-1 ASTLQGNTEAF
NA 17 TRBV10-1 ASSESTRWGRKRSPAQY
TRBD2 15 TRBV5-4 ASSLATTSATYNEQF
NA 12 TRBV19 ASSIVATSYEQY
TRBD1 14 TRBV5-6 ASSLVGAGGNYGYT
TRBD1 10 TRBV5-1 ASSPTGSEQY
NA 15 TRBV4-3 ASSPTSLDRPNTEAF
NA 13 TRBV13 ASSLGQSVTYEQY
TRBD1 10 TRBV18 ASTGTGRLAF
TRBD1 9 TRBV20-1 SATPGGKQF
TRBD1 12 TRBV7-9 ASSLDTRGQRQY
NA 13 TRBV9 ASSVSDEEHQKLF
NA 11 TRBV6-6 ASSYAANEKLF
TRBD2 14 TRBV5-4 ASSFLSGSLEDEQY
TRBD1 14 TRBV7-2 ASSLGGQGGNTEAF
TRBD1 13 TRBV2 ASSWDSTSGNTIY
NA 13 TRBV18 ASSPPNSWNTEAF